Below are 23 T cell receptor beta chains sequenced from a single sample in a study of T-cell memory formation after mild COVID-19. TCRdb reanalysed the 5' RACE reads using MiXCR and keeps one entry per CDR3 protein. Among roughly 140,000 distinct CDR3 sequences listed, around 15% were seen once. The specimen sequenced was PBMCs or a T cell subset sorted from them (not recorded which). These receptors came from an adult woman who had mild COVID-19 (a few samples of this study predate the infection). Cell type and time point are not known.

This sequence joins TRBV10-2 and TRBJ2-6; D remains ambiguous. This CDR3 contains 14 residues. Germline V gives CDR1 WSHSY, CDR2 SAAADI. V lost 3 bases, J lost 0 bases, and 3 bases lay in between. The CDR3 is CASSDTSGANVLTF. CDR3 DNA sequence: TGCGCCAGCAGTGACACCTCTGGGGCCAACGTCCTGACTTTC.

This clonotype has just a few counts. The junction shows a germline mismatch at one end, possibly a read error. The chain links TRBV4-2 to TRBJ1-2; 12 bases fit TRBD1. Germline assignment: CDR1 LGHNA and CDR2 YNFKEQ. CDR3 length: 14 amino acids. CDR3 amino acids: CASSPGTGGSLDVF. The CDR3 coding sequence is TGTGCCAGCAGCCCGGGGACAGGGGGCTCCCTCGATGTATTC.

This clonotype has a handful of counts. This chain uses TRBV20-1 with TRBJ1-2; tentatively, D is TRBD1 (5 bases). Trimming removed 0 bases from V and 5 bases from J, with 13 bases in between. CDR3 length: 14 amino acids. Per germline, CDR1 DFQATT and CDR2 SNEGSKA (reference sequence). The CDR3 loop reads CSARDYRDVYGYTF. CDR3 nucleotide sequence: TGCAGTGCTAGAGATTACCGGGACGTTTATGGCTACACCTTC.

The J gene is TRBJ2-7, the V gene TRBV20-1; D is possibly TRBD1 (6 bases). CDR3 length equals 13 residues. Trimming took off 6 bases at V and 3 bases at J, with 15 bases between the two ends. Germline CDR1 is DFQATT and CDR2 is SNEGSKA (reference sequence). CDR3 sequence reads: CSAREGTFYEQYF. The CDR3 nucleotides read TGCAGTGCCCGGGAAGGGACATTCTACGAGCAGTACTTC.

This clonotype has just a few counts. This chain links TRBV9 with TRBJ2-1, with 9 bases lining up with TRBD2. The length of the CDR3 is 17 residues. Germline assignment: CDR1 SGDLS and CDR2 YYNGEE. The V and J ends lost 4 bases and 7 bases, in that order; junction bases with no gene match: 15. The CDR3 DNA reads TGTGCCAGCAGCCCCCGCAAAAGGGCGGGGGGGTTTAATGAGCAGTTCTTC. Translating it yields CASSPRKRAGGFNEQFF.

The chain has TRBV12-3 or TRBV12-4 and TRBJ2-1, with D perhaps assigned TRBD1 or TRBD2 (6 bases each). The CDR3 runs 17 residues. V was cut by 4 bases and J by 4 bases, with 20 bases left in between. In DNA form, the CDR3 reads TGTGCCAGCAGTTCGGCGGAGGGGGGCGGGTCTTACAATGAGCAGTTCTTC. As protein: CASSSAEGGGSYNEQFF.

This clonotype was counted a few times. The chain is built from TRBV27 and TRBJ2-2; 7 bases match TRBD1. V gave up 5 bases and J gave up 6 bases; unmatched junction bases: 6. The germline V gene encodes CDR1 MNHEY and CDR2 SMNVEV (reference sequence). The CDR3 totals 14 residues. CDR3: CASSVGTVPGELFF. In DNA, the CDR3 is TGTGCCAGCAGTGTGGGGACAGTCCCCGGGGAGCTGTTTTTT.

This clonotype was seen a few times. The rearrangement uses TRBV11-2 and TRBJ2-3, with TRBD2 matching 12 bases. Germline assignment: CDR1 SGHAT and CDR2 FQNNGV. V was clipped by 7 bases and J by 2 bases; unmatched bases: 4. The CDR3 spans 15 residues. DNA of the CDR3: TGTGCCAGCACAGGACTAGCGGGGAACACAGATACGCAGTATTTT. Translating gives CASTGLAGNTDTQYF. Full variable domain (missing parts from reference TRBV11-2 and TRBJ2-3): EAGVAQSPRYKIIEKRQSVAFWCNPISGHATLYWYQQILGQGPKLLIQFQNNGVVDDSQLPKDRFSAERLKGVDSTLKIQPAKLEDSAVYLCASTGLAGNTDTQYFGPGTRLTVL.

The chain has TRBV9 and TRBJ1-2; 7 nucleotides line up with TRBD1. The CDR3 spans 17 residues. Trimming took 4 bases from V and 3 from J; bases not matched to a gene: 15. From germline, CDR1 is SGDLS and CDR2 YYNGEE. DNA for the CDR3: TGTGCCAGCAGCCCCGCGGCGTGGCAGGGGGAACACTATGGCTACACCTTC. It codes for CASSPAAWQGEHYGYTF.

A few counts support this clonotype. The chain has TRBV9 and TRBJ2-1, with a weak D call TRBD2 (5 bases). This CDR3 region has 15 residues. V was cut by 3 bases and J by 0 bases, with 10 bases left in between. Per germline, CDR1 SGDLS and CDR2 YYNGEE. Here the CDR3 reads CASSAPSGSYNEQFF. The CDR3, as DNA: TGTGCCAGCAGCGCCCCAAGCGGCTCCTACAATGAGCAGTTCTTC.

This clonotype was seen a handful of times. The chain employs TRBV10-2 and TRBJ2-3; 10 bases line up with TRBD2. CDR3 length: 16 residues. Germline lookup yields CDR1 WSHSY and CDR2 SAAADI. With V trimmed by 4 bases and J by 2 bases, 6 bases remained unmatched. The CDR3 spells CASSGLAGALTDTQYF. In DNA form, the CDR3 reads TGCGCCAGCAGTGGCCTAGCGGGGGCCCTCACAGATACGCAGTATTTT.

The chain couples TRBV7-9 to TRBJ2-7, with 8 bases lining up with TRBD2. This CDR3 contains 17 residues. The germline V gene encodes CDR1 SEHNR and CDR2 FQNEAQ (reference sequence). J was trimmed by 0 bases and V by 5 bases; bases with no gene match: 12. The CDR3 protein is CASSKTLSGISSYEQYF. In nucleotides, the CDR3 is TGTGCCAGCAGCAAAACTCTTAGCGGGATCAGCTCCTACGAGCAGTACTTC.

CDR3 nucleotides: TGTGCCAAGGTGCTGCGGGGTATTTGGTCTGGGGCCAACGTCCTGACTTTC. Its protein product is CAKVLRGIWSGANVLTF. The chain has TRBV7-6 and TRBJ2-6; perhaps TRBD2 as D (6 bases). Per the germline V gene, CDR1 is SGHVS and CDR2 is FNYEAQ. The CDR3 is made up of 17 amino acids. Trimming removed 10 bases from V and 1 base from J, with 20 bases in between.

This clonotype was found once. The chain links TRBV5-6 to TRBJ2-1; no reliable D call. V was pared by 6 bases and J by 4 bases, with 17 bases between. Germline V gene data show CDR1 as SGHDT and CDR2 as YYEEEE. The CDR3 totals 15 residues. The CDR3 is CASTTDPTPYNEQFF. CDR3 nucleotides: TGTGCCAGCACCACCGACCCCACACCATACAATGAGCAGTTCTTC.

The rearrangement links TRBV5-1 to TRBJ2-7, with 10 bases matching TRBD1. J was trimmed by 0 bases and V by 3 bases; bases with no gene match: 9. There are 17 residues in the CDR3. From germline, CDR1 is SGHRS and CDR2 YFSETQ. The CDR3 nucleotides are TGCGCCAGCAGCTCCGGGACAGGGGCCTTAAGCTCCTACGAGCAGTACTTC. It translates to CASSSGTGALSSYEQYF.

This clonotype was counted only a few times. This rearrangement joins TRBV19 to TRBJ2-3; 7 nucleotides match TRBD1. This CDR3 spans 16 amino acids. With 4 bases clipped from V and 6 bases from J, the junction kept 13 bases outside the gene matches. From germline, CDR1 is LNHDA and CDR2 SQIVND (reference sequence). CDR3 amino acids: CASSKGGPLSVDTQYF. CDR3 DNA sequence: TGTGCCAGTAGTAAAGGGGGCCCGCTCTCAGTGGATACGCAGTATTTT.

In regard to this clonotype: One end of the junction does not line up with germline, which may come from a read error. This rearrangement joins TRBV5-1 to TRBJ1-2; possibly TRBD1 for D (6 bases). The germline CDR1 and CDR2 sequences are SGHRS and YFSETQ. This CDR3 is built from 14 residues. CDR3 sequence: CTSSSEGTWYGYTF. The CDR3 DNA reads TGCACCAGCAGCTCGGAGGGGACATGGTATGGCTACACCTTC.

Concerning this clonotype itself: The junction and the germline gene differ at one end; a read error may be behind it. V is TRBV28 and J is TRBJ2-4; maybe TRBD2 (5 bases). Germline-derived CDR1 and CDR2 are MDHEN and SYDVKM. The CDR3 contains 16 residues. The CDR3 sequence is CTSSGRADPTKNIQYF. CDR3 coding DNA: TGTACCAGTTCGGGGAGAGCGGATCCCACGAAAAACATTCAGTACTTC.

This chain links TRBV9 with TRBJ1-4; D might be TRBD1 (5 bases). V lost 4 bases to trimming and J lost 10 bases, with 17 bases between them. This CDR3 has 14 residues. Germline lookup yields CDR1 SGDLS and CDR2 YYNGEE. The CDR3 DNA reads as TGTGCCAGCAGCCCAGGTGGGGGATCAGGAAAACTGTTTTTT. Protein sequence: CASSPGGGSGKLFF.

This clonotype was recorded at least ten times. The chain recombines TRBV7-9 with TRBJ1-5, with D perhaps TRBD1 (5 bases). This CDR3 has 14 amino acids. CDR1 and CDR2 (germline): SEHNR, FQNEAQ (reference sequence). The V gene lost 4 bases and the J gene lost 4 bases, with 11 bases spanning the gap. Here the CDR3 DNA reads TGTGCCAGCAGCTCCACGGGGCCGAATCAGCCCCAGCATTTT. Translating gives CASSSTGPNQPQHF.

This clonotype was detected only a few times. The chain employs TRBV11-2 and TRBJ2-7; D may be TRBD1 or TRBD2 (6 bases each). Germline CDR1 and CDR2: SGHAT and FQNNGV. This CDR3 spans 15 amino acids. The ends were cut back, 1 base at V and 0 bases at J, with 10 bases in the middle. The CDR3 DNA sequence: TGTGCCAGCAGCTTAGCAGGGGACTTCTCCTACGAGCAGTACTTC. This translates into CASSLAGDFSYEQYF.

Only a few counts were recorded for this clonotype. The gene calls are TRBV4-3 and TRBJ2-7; maybe TRBD1 (5 bases). Germline assignment: CDR1 LGHNA and CDR2 YSLEER. The V end was cut by 4 bases, the J end by 4 bases, with 26 bases between. The CDR3 extends over 18 amino acids. In DNA form, the CDR3 reads TGCGCCAGCAGCCCCCAGATCGAAGGGGTATATGGGTATTACGAGCAGTACTTC. Its protein product is CASSPQIEGVYGYYEQYF.

J is TRBJ2-2 and V is TRBV6-2 or TRBV6-3; a weak D match, TRBD1 (5 bases). CDR1 is MNHEY and CDR2 is SVGEGT in the germline V gene. V was clipped by 0 bases and J by 3 bases, with 14 bases between them. The CDR3 has 17 amino acids. CDR3 loop: CASSYSSGRDYTGELFF. In DNA, the CDR3 is TGTGCCAGCAGTTACTCGAGTGGCAGGGATTACACCGGGGAGCTGTTTTTT.